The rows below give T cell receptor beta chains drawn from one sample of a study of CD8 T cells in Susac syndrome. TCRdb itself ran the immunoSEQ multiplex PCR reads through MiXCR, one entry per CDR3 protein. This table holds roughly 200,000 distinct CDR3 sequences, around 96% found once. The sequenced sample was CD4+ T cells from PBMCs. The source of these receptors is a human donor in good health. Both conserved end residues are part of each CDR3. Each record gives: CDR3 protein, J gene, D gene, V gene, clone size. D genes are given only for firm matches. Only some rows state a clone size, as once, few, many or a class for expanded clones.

CASSLRTGAETQYF | TRBJ2-5 | NA | TRBV9 | NA
CASSSNGGLDTQYF | TRBJ2-3 | NA | TRBV7-3 | NA
CATLGREVSGNEQFF | TRBJ2-1 | TRBD2 | TRBV3-1 | NA
CASSQVSTDTQYF | TRBJ2-3 | NA | TRBV4-2 | NA
CSAVGQGRNGQFF | TRBJ2-1 | NA | TRBV29-1 | NA
CASRYTYNEQFF | TRBJ2-1 | NA | TRBV2 | once
CATGDGQETQYF | TRBJ2-5 | NA | TRBV24-1 | NA
CSVERFTGFADTQYF | TRBJ2-3 | NA | TRBV29-1 | NA
CASSQERAYNEQFF | TRBJ2-1 | NA | TRBV4-3 | once
CASSSPGQSNEKLFF | TRBJ1-4 | TRBD1 | TRBV5-1 | NA
CASGNDRVLVREQYF | TRBJ2-7 | TRBD1 | TRBV28 | NA
CAWTGTVASYEQYF | TRBJ2-7 | TRBD1 | TRBV30 | NA
CASSLKQTPGEQYF | TRBJ2-7 | NA | TRBV5-1 | NA
CASSFRGSSINEQFF | TRBJ2-1 | TRBD2 | TRBV27 | NA
CAWNTGQDYGYTF | TRBJ1-2 | NA | TRBV30 | NA
CASWRVGNTIYF | TRBJ1-3 | NA | TRBV13 | NA
CASSLRRVQETQYF | TRBJ2-5 | NA | TRBV28 | NA
CASSVGRNEQFF | TRBJ2-1 | NA | TRBV9 | once
CASSQDSSSNYGYTF | TRBJ1-2 | NA | TRBV4-3 | NA
CASSFSQVNTEAFF | TRBJ1-1 | NA | TRBV7-9 | NA